This TCR beta chain derives from a study of OX40 agonist ivuxolimab in advanced cancers. Broader study findings: Antigen specificity remained undetermined for the expanded peripheral T cells. At doses 0.1 to 3.0 mg/kg, CD4+ and CD8+ clones expanded.

Regarding this clone: Its cognate antigen is unknown.

Prior autoimmune disease or systemic immunosuppression barred patients. Method: immunoSEQ multiplex PCR; TCRdb's copy keeps in-frame clones and lacks some. The repertoire consists of around 45,000 clones, with more than 70% occurring once and the leading ten covering roughly 8.4%. This CDR3 has 14 residues. V lost 7 bases to trimming and J lost 0 bases; unmatched junction nucleotides: 3. Germline-derived CDR1 and CDR2 are SGHAT and FQDESV (reference sequence). The sequenced sample was CD4+ or CD8+ T cells sorted from blood, obtained in a trial of the OX40 agonist ivuxolimab. This chain joins TRBV11-1 and TRBJ2-1; 7 bases map to TRBD2. This clonotype originated in an adult with an advanced solid tumor such as melanoma, head and neck, liver or kidney cancer. CDR3 residues: CASKSGGSYNEQFF. In DNA, the CDR3 is TGTGCCAGCAAATCGGGGGGCTCCTACAATGAGCAGTTCTTC.